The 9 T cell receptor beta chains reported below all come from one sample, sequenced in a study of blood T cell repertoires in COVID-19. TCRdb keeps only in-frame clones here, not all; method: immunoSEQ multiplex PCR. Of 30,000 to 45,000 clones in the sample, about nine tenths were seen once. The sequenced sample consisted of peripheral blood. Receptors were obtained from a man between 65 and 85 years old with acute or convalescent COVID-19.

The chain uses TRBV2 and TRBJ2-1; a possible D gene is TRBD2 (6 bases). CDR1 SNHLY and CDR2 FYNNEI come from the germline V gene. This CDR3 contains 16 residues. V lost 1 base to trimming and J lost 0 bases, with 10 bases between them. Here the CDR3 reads CASSEGLGSSYNEQFF. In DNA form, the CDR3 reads TGTGCCAGCAGTGAAGGACTAGGGAGCTCCTACAATGAGCAGTTCTTC.

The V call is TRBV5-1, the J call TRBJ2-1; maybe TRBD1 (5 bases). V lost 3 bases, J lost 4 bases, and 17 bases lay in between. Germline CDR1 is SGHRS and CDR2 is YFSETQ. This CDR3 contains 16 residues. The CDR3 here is CASSSPDIPVYNEQFF. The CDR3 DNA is TGCGCCAGCAGCTCGCCGGACATTCCGGTTTACAATGAGCAGTTCTTC.

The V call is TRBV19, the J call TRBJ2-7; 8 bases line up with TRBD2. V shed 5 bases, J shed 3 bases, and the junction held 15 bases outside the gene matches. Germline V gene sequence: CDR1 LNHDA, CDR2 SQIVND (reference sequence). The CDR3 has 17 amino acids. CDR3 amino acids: CASSPVQIAGKGYEQYF. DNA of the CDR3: TGTGCCAGTAGTCCGGTGCAGATAGCGGGAAAAGGCTACGAGCAGTACTTC. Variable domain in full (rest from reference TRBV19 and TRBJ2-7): DGGITQSPKYLFRKEGQNVTLSCEQNLNHDAMYWYRQDPGQGLRLIYYSQIVNDFQKGDIAEGYSVSREKKESFPLTVTSAQKNPTAFYLCASSPVQIAGKGYEQYFGPGTRLTVT.

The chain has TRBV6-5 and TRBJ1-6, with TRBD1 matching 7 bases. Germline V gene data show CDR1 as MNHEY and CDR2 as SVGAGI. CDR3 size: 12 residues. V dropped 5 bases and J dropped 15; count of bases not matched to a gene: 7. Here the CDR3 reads CASSPQGGRLHF. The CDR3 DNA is TGTGCCAGCAGTCCCCAGGGGGGACGCCTCCACTTT.

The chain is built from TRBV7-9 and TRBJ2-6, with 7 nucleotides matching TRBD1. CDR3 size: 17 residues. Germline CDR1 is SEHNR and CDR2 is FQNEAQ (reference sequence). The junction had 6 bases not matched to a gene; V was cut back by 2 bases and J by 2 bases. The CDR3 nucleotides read TGTGCCAGCAGCTTATCCCGAGGGGGCACTGGGGCCAACGTCCTGACTTTC. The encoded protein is CASSLSRGGTGANVLTF.

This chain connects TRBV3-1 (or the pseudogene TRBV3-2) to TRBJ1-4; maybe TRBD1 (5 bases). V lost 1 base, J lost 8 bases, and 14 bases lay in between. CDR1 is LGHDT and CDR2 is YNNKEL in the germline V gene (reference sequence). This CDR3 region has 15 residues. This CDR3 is CASSQGAGSGEKLFF. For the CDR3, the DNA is TGTGCCAGCAGCCAAGGGGCAGGGTCTGGAGAAAAACTGTTTTTT.

The CDR3 DNA sequence: TGTGCCAGCAGCTTAGATCCCGGGACTAGCGGTTGGCGGTACGAGCAGTACTTC. Amino acid sequence: CASSLDPGTSGWRYEQYF. The chain couples TRBV7-8 to TRBJ2-7, with 11 positions matching TRBD2. The CDR3 runs to 18 residues. Per germline, CDR1 SGHVS and CDR2 FQNEAQ. Trimming took 1 base from V and 4 from J; bases not matched to a gene: 12.

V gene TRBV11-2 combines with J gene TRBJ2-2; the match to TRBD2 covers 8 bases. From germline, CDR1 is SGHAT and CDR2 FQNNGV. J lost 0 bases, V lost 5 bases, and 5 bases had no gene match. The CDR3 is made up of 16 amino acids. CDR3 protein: CASSPQAGANTGELFF. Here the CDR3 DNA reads TGTGCCAGCAGCCCACAAGCGGGAGCGAACACCGGGGAGCTGTTTTTT.

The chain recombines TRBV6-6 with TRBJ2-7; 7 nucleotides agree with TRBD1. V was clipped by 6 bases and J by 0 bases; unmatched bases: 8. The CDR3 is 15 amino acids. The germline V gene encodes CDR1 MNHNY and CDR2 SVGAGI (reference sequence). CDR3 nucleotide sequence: TGTGCCAGCAGACCTCGACAGGGCCTCTCCTACGAGCAGTACTTC. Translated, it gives CASRPRQGLSYEQYF.